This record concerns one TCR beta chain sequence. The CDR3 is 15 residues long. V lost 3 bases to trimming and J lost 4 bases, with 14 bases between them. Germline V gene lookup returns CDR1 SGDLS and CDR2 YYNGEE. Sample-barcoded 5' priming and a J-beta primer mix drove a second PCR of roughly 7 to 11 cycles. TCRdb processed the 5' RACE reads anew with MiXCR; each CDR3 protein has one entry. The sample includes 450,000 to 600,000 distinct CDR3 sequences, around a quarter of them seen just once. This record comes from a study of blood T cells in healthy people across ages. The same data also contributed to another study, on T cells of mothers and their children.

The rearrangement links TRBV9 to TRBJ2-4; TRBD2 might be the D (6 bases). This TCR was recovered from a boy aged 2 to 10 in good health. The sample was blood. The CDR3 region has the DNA TGTGCCAGCAGCGCGCGGGGCACCACGAAAAACATTCAGTACTTC. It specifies CASSARGTTKNIQYF.